A selection of T cell receptor beta chains follows, all from one sample in a study of T-cell reconstitution after alpha-beta-depleted transplantation in children. TCRdb reanalysed the PCR reads using MiXCR and keeps one entry per CDR3 protein. In the table there are over 200,000 distinct CDR3 sequences, roughly a tenth of which are singletons. The source material was PBMCs, sampled before TCRalphabeta/CD19-depleted stem cell transplant. These receptor sequences come from a child less than two years old with acute myeloid leukemia, due to receive a stem cell transplant. Each CDR3 is given with its conserved first and last residue. A D gene is named only where the DNA matches it firmly. Clone size appears in some rows only: once, few, many, or a class for an expanded clone.

>TRBJ2-1|once|TRBD2|TRBV7-3
CASSLSPGLRYNEQFF
TGTGCCAGCAGCTTATCACCGGGACTAAGGTACAATGAGCAGTTCTTC
>TRBJ2-7|many|NA|TRBV20-1
CSARAGGTYEQYF
TGCAGTGCTAGAGCCGGCGGTACCTACGAGCAGTACTTC
>TRBJ2-4|many|NA|TRBV5-6
CASSLEPQKNIQYF
TGTGCCAGCAGCTTGGAACCCCAGAAAAACATTCAGTACTTC
>TRBJ1-3|many|NA|TRBV2
CASTGPGGNTIYF
TGTGCCAGCACAGGGCCTGGAGGAAACACCATATATTTT
>TRBJ2-2|many|TRBD1|TRBV30
CAWSLTGTGLVGELFF
TGTGCCTGGAGTCTTACCGGGACAGGTTTGGTAGGGGAGCTGTTTTTT
>TRBJ2-1|many|NA|TRBV4-1
CASSQDKGGAGQARYGEQFF
TGCGCCAGCAGCCAAGATAAGGGCGGGGCAGGCCAAGCACGGTACGGTGAGCAGTTCTTC
>TRBJ2-5|few|TRBD2|TRBV28
CASRPGLAGGEQYF
TGTGCCAGCAGACCCGGACTAGCGGGGGGGGAACAGTACTTC
>TRBJ2-1|NA|NA|TRBV14
CASSPYQQQFF
TGTGCCAGCAGCCCATACCAGCAGCAGTTCTTC
>TRBJ1-6|many|NA|TRBV20-1
CSARRGVGIDNSPLHF
TGCAGTGCTAGACGCGGTGTAGGGATAGATAATTCACCCCTCCACTTT
>TRBJ2-3|many|TRBD2|TRBV6-1
CASSTKRGGTDTQYF
TGTGCCAGCAGCACCAAGCGGGGGGGAACAGATACGCAGTATTTT
>TRBJ1-6|many|TRBD1|TRBV2
CASSERGHDNSPLHF
TGTGCCAGCAGTGAGAGGGGGCACGATAATTCACCCCTCCACTTT
>TRBJ2-3|many|NA|TRBV6-4
CASSDLAASTDTQYF
TGTGCCAGCAGTGACCTGGCAGCTAGCACAGATACGCAGTATTTT
>TRBJ2-5|many|NA|TRBV5-1
CASSLAASIGQETQYF
TGCGCCAGCAGCTTGGCTGCCTCCATTGGTCAGGAGACCCAGTACTTC
>TRBJ2-7|many|TRBD1|TRBV29-1
CSVETGTLYEQYF
TGCAGCGTTGAGACAGGGACCCTTTACGAGCAGTACTTC
>TRBJ1-1|many|NA|TRBV20-1
CSATAPGLNTEAFF
TGCAGTGCTACAGCTCCCGGATTGAACACTGAAGCTTTCTTT
>TRBJ1-1|few|NA|TRBV10-3
CAISDGQGGNEAFF
TGTGCCATCAGTGACGGTCAGGGCGGGAATGAAGCTTTCTTT
>TRBJ2-2|NA|NA|TRBV7-9
CVSRVGSGTGELFF
TGTGTCAGCAGGGTTGGGAGCGGGACCGGGGAGCTGTTTTTT
>TRBJ2-3|NA|NA|TRBV5-1
CASSHDTHTDTQYF
TGCGCCAGCAGCCACGACACCCACACAGATACGCAGTATTTT
>TRBJ2-7|many|TRBD2|TRBV18
CASSPIRGRAFYEQYF
TGTGCCAGCTCACCAATACGCGGGAGGGCCTTTTACGAGCAGTACTTC
>TRBJ2-7|NA|NA|TRBV27
CASSLGGTAYEQYF
TGTGCCAGCAGTTTAGGCGGGACCGCCTACGAGCAGTACTTC
>TRBJ1-1|many|NA|TRBV20-1
CSADLELEAFF
TGCAGTGCGGACCTCGAGCTAGAAGCTTTCTTT
>TRBJ2-3|NA|NA|TRBV20-1
CSTREWGAGLGDTQYF
TGCAGTACTAGAGAATGGGGAGCGGGTCTCGGGGATACGCAGTATTTT
>TRBJ2-5|many|NA|TRBV12-3/TRBV12-4
CASSFSSSGETQYF
TGTGCCAGCAGTTTCTCTAGTTCGGGAGAGACCCAGTACTTC
>TRBJ1-2|many|NA|TRBV11-2
CASSSLVEVHNYGYTF
TGTGCCAGCAGCTCACTGGTCGAGGTTCACAACTATGGCTACACCTTC
>TRBJ1-2|NA|NA|TRBV15
CATSNADLYGYTF
TGTGCCACCAGCAACGCGGACCTCTATGGCTACACCTTC
>TRBJ1-3|many|NA|TRBV28
CASSTRMYRSSGNTIYF
TGTGCCAGCAGTACCCGGATGTACCGGAGCTCTGGAAACACCATATATTTT
>TRBJ1-1|many|NA|TRBV20-1
CSARVLLTTEAFF
TGCAGTGCTAGGGTGCTACTGACCACTGAAGCTTTCTTT
>TRBJ2-4|many|NA|TRBV12-3/TRBV12-4
CASSFSGNSKNIQYF
TGTGCCAGCAGTTTTTCGGGGAACTCCAAAAACATTCAGTACTTC
>TRBJ2-7|NA|TRBD1|TRBV4-3
CASSPDRAFPYEQYF
TGCGCCAGCAGCCCGGACAGGGCTTTTCCCTACGAGCAGTACTTC
>TRBJ2-2|many|TRBD2|TRBV19
CASTPRAGTSTGELFF
TGTGCCAGTACCCCCCGAGCGGGAACCTCCACCGGGGAGCTGTTTTTT
>TRBJ1-1|many|NA|TRBV30
CAWRVPQGWLNTEAFF
TGTGCCTGGAGGGTCCCACAGGGCTGGTTGAACACTGAAGCTTTCTTT
>TRBJ2-1|many|NA|TRBV7-2
CASTPGHLWEQFF
TGTGCCAGCACCCCGGGCCACCTCTGGGAGCAGTTCTTC
>TRBJ1-3|many|NA|TRBV6-6
CASFGNTIYF
TGTGCCAGCTTTGGAAACACCATATATTTT
>TRBJ2-7|many|TRBD1|TRBV29-1
CSAQGQGSYEQYF
TGCAGCGCCCAAGGACAGGGTTCCTACGAGCAGTACTTC
>TRBJ2-7|many|TRBD1|TRBV7-6
CASSLGRTGVRESEQYF
TGTGCCAGCAGCTTAGGGAGGACAGGGGTGCGGGAGAGCGAGCAGTACTTC
>TRBJ2-1|many|TRBD1|TRBV3-1
CASSQVAWTGGINEQFF
TGTGCCAGCAGCCAAGTAGCCTGGACAGGGGGTATCAATGAGCAGTTCTTC
>TRBJ1-5|many|NA|TRBV20-1
CSANGAEQPQHF
TGCAGTGCTAATGGGGCAGAGCAGCCCCAGCATTTT
>TRBJ2-1|NA|NA|TRBV7-2
CASSLPVLNEQFF
TGTGCCAGCAGCCTACCAGTTCTCAATGAGCAGTTCTTC